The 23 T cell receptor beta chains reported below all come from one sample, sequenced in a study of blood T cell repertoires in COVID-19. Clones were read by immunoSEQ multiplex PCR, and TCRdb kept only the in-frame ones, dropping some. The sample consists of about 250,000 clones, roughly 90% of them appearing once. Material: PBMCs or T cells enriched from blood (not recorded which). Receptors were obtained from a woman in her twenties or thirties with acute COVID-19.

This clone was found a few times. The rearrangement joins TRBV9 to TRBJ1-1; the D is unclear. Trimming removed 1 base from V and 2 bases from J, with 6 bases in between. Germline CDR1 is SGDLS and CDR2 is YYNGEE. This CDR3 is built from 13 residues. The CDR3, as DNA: TGTGCCAGCAGCGTACAGGTTAACACTGAAGCTTTCTTT. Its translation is CASSVQVNTEAFF. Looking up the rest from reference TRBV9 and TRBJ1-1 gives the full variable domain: DSGVTQTPKHLITATGQRVTLRCSPRSGDLSVYWYQQSLDQGLQFLIQYYNGEERAKGNILERFSAQQFPDLHSELNLSSLELGDSALYFCASSVQVNTEAFFGQGTRLTVV.

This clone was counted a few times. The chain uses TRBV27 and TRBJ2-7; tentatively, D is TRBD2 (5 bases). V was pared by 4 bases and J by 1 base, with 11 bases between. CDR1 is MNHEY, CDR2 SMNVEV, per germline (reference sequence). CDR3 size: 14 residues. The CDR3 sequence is CASSSRPGSYEQYF. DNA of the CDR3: TGTGCCAGCAGTTCCCGACCGGGGTCCTACGAGCAGTACTTC.

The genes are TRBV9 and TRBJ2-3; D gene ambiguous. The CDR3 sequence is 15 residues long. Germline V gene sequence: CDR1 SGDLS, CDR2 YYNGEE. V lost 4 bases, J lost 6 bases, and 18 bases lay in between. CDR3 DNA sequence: TGTGCCAGCAGCCCTTCGGGTTACCCACATGATACGCAGTATTTT. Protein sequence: CASSPSGYPHDTQYF.

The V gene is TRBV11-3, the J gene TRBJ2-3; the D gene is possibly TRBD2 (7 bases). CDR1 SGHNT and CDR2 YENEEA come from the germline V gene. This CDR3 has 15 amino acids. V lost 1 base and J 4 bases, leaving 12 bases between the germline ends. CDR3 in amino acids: CASSLGLGGPDTQYF. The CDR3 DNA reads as TGTGCCAGCAGCTTAGGACTGGGGGGGCCAGATACGCAGTATTTT.

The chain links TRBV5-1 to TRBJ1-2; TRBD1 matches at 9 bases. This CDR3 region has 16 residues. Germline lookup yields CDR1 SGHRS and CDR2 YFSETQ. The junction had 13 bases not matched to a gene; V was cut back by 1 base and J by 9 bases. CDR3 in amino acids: CASSLSTTGGALRYTF. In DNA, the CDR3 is TGCGCCAGCAGCTTGAGTACGACAGGGGGTGCCCTTCGCTACACCTTC.

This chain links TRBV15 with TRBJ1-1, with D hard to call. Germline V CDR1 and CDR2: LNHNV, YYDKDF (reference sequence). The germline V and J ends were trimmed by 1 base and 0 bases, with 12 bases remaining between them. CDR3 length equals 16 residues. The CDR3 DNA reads TGTGCCACCAGCAGAGGTCCGGGGTCGGTGAACACTGAAGCTTTCTTT. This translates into CATSRGPGSVNTEAFF.

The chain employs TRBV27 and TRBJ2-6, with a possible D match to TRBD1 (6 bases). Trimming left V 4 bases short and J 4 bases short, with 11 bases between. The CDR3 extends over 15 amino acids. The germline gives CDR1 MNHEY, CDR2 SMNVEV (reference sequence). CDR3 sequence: CASSWTETGANVLTF. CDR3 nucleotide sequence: TGTGCCAGCAGTTGGACAGAAACCGGGGCCAACGTCCTGACTTTC.

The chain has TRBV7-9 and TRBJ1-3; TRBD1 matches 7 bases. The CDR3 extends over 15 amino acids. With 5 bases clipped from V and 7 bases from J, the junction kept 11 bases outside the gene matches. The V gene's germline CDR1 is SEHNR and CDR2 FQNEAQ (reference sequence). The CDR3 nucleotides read TGTGCCAGCAGCCCGCCCCTTGGCAGGGGGAACACCATATATTTT. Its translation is CASSPPLGRGNTIYF.

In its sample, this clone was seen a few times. Written as DNA, the CDR3 is TGTGCCAGCAGAGGACAGGGGTGGGAGACCCAGTACTTC. Translation gives CASRGQGWETQYF. The rearrangement links TRBV2 to TRBJ2-5; TRBD1 matches 9 bases. The CDR3 covers 13 residues. J gave up 5 bases and V 6 bases, and 4 bases lay outside the gene matches. CDR1 is SNHLY, CDR2 FYNNEI, per germline.

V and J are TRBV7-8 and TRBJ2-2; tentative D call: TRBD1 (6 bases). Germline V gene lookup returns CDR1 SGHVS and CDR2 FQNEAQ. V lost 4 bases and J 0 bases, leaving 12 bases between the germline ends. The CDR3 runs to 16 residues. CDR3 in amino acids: CASSSTGTSNTGELFF. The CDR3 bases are TGTGCCAGCAGCTCGACCGGGACATCGAACACCGGGGAGCTGTTTTTT. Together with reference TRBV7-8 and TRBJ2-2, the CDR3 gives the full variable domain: GAGVSQSPRYKVAKRGQDVALRCDPISGHVSLFWYQQALGQGPEFLTYFQNEAQLDKSGLPSDRFFAERPEGSVSTLKIQRTQQEDSAVYLCASSSTGTSNTGELFFGEGSRLTVL.

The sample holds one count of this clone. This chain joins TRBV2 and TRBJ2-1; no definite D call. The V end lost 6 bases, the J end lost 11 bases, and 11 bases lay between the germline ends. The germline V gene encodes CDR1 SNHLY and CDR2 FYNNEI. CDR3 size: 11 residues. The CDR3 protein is CASSPSVQQFF. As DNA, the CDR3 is TGTGCCAGCAGCCCGTCGGTACAGCAGTTCTTC.

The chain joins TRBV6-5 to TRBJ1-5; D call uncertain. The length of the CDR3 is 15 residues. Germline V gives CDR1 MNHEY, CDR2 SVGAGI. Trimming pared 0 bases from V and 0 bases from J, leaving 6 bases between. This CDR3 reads CASSYSSNSNQPQHF. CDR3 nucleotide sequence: TGTGCCAGCAGTTACTCGAGTAATAGCAATCAGCCCCAGCATTTT.

The CDR3 loop reads CASSSRDSPSYEQYF. The CDR3 DNA is TGTGCCAGCAGCTCCCGGGACAGTCCCTCATACGAGCAGTACTTC. The chain uses TRBV7-9 and TRBJ2-7; 7 nucleotides align to TRBD1. This CDR3 is 15 amino acids long. V shed 4 bases, J shed 4 bases, and the junction held 10 bases outside the gene matches. CDR1 SEHNR and CDR2 FQNEAQ come from the germline V gene (reference sequence). The full variable domain, with the rest looked up from reference TRBV7-9 and TRBJ2-7, is DTGVSQNPRHKITKRGQNVTFRCDPISEHNRLYWYRQTLGQGPEFLTYFQNEAQLEKSRLLSDRFSAERPKGSFSTLEIQRTEQGDSAMYLCASSSRDSPSYEQYFGPGTRLTVT.

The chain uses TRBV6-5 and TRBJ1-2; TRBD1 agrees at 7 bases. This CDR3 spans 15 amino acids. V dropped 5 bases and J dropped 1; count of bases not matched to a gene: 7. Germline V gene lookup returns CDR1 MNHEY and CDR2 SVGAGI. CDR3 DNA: TGTGCCAGCAGTCATCCGGGACAGCATAACTATGGCTACACCTTC. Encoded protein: CASSHPGQHNYGYTF.

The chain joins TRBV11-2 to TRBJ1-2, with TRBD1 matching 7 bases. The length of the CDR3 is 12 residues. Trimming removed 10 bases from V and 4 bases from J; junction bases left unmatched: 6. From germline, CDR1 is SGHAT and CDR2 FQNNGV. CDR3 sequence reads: CAISGQSYGYTF. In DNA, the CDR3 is TGTGCCATCTCGGGACAGAGCTATGGCTACACCTTC.

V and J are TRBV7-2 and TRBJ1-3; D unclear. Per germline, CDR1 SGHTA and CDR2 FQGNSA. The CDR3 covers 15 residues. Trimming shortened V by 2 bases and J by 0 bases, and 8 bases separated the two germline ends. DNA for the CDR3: TGTGCCAGCAGCTTAATGGGGAGCTCTGGAAACACCATATATTTT. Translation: CASSLMGSSGNTIYF.

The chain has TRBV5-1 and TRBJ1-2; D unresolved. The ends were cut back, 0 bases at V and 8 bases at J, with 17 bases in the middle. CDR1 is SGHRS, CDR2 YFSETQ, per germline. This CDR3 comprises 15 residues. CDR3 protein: CASSLAAGGSGGYTF. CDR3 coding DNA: TGCGCCAGCAGCTTGGCCGCGGGCGGGAGTGGCGGCTACACCTTC.

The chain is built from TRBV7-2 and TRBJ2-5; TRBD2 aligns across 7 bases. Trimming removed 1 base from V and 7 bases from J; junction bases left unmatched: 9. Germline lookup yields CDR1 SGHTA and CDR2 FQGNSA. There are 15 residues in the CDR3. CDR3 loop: CASSLEGLAVRTQYF. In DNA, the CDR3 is TGTGCCAGCAGCTTAGAGGGGCTAGCGGTGAGGACCCAGTACTTC.

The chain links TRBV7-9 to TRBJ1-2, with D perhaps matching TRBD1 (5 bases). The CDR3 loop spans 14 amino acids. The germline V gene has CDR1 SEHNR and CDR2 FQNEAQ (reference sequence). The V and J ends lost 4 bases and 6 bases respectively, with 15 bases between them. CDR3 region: CASSWGNQGDGYTF. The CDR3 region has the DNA TGTGCCAGCAGCTGGGGCAATCAAGGGGATGGCTACACCTTC.

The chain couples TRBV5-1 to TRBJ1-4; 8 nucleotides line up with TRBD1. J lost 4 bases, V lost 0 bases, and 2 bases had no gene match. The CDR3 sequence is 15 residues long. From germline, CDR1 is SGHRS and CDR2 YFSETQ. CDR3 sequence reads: CASSLEGQVNEKLFF. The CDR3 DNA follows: TGCGCCAGCAGCTTGGAGGGACAGGTTAATGAAAAACTGTTTTTT. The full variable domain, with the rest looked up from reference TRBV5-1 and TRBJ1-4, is KAGVTQTPRYLIKTRGQQVTLSCSPISGHRSVSWYQQTPGQGLQFLFEYFSETQRNKGNFPGRFSGRQFSNSRSEMNVSTLELGDSALYLCASSLEGQVNEKLFFGSGTQLSVL.

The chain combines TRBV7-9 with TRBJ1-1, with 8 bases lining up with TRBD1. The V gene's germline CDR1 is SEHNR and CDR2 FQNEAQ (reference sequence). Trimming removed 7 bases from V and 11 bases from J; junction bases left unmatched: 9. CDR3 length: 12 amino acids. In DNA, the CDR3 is TGTGCCAGCAATCCCCGGACAGGGTTCGCTTTCTTT. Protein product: CASNPRTGFAFF.

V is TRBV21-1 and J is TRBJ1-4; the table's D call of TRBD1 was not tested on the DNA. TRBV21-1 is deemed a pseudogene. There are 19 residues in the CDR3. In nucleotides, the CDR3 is TGTGCCAGCAGCAAGAACCGGCAACAGGCCTTTGCAACTAATGAAAAACTGTTTTTT. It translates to CASSKNRQQAFATNEKLFF.

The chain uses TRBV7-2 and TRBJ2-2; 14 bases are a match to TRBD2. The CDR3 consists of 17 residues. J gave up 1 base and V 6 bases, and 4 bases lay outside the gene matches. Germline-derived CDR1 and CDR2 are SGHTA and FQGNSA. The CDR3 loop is CASRWGLAGVNTGELFF. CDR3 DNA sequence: TGTGCCAGCAGATGGGGACTAGCGGGGGTGAACACCGGGGAGCTGTTTTTT.